The rows below give T cell receptor beta chains drawn from one sample of a study of shared clonotypes between healthy human individuals. Assay: immunoSEQ multiplex PCR; the TCRdb copy retains only in-frame clones and omits some. The sample has more than 400,000 clones; approximately 80% are singletons. The sequenced material came from PBMCs. These receptors were collected from a middle-aged woman in good health. Some clones in this sample may be carry-over from other donors' samples. Both conserved end residues are part of each CDR3. A D gene is named only where the DNA matches it firmly. Clone size is not always given. Where it is, it says once, few, many or a class for expanded clones.

clone_size	v_call	j_call	d_call	cdr3_aa	cdr3_nt
NA	TRBV2	TRBJ1-5	NA	CASSELRGYQPQHF	TGTGCCAGCAGTGAATTGCGGGGGTATCAGCCCCAGCATTTT
NA	TRBV7-9	TRBJ1-4	TRBD1	CASSDPRDSEKLFF	TGTGCCAGCAGCGACCCCCGGGACAGTGAAAAACTGTTTTTT
few	TRBV7-2	TRBJ2-2	NA	CASSPQVANTGELFF	TGTGCCAGCAGTCCTCAGGTCGCGAACACCGGGGAGCTGTTTTTT
once	TRBV4-1	TRBJ2-1	TRBD2	CASSPGLAGTTYNEQFF	TGCGCCAGCAGCCCGGGACTAGCGGGTACTACCTACAATGAGCAGTTCTTC
NA	TRBV19	TRBJ2-3	NA	CASSPRLEDTQYF	TGTGCCAGTAGTCCTCGACTGGAGGATACGCAGTATTTT
few	TRBV30	TRBJ2-7	NA	CAWEGEIGEQYF	TGTGCCTGGGAGGGAGAAATTGGAGAGCAGTACTTC
NA	TRBV7-9	TRBJ2-3	NA	CASSLQGIRTDTQYF	TGTGCCAGCAGCTTACAGGGAATCCGCACAGATACGCAGTATTTT
many	TRBV27	TRBJ2-3	TRBD1	CASSLRQGYTDTQYF	TGTGCCAGCAGTCTAAGACAGGGGTATACAGATACGCAGTATTTT
NA	TRBV6-5	TRBJ2-7	TRBD1	CASSYSGTAVYEQYF	TGTGCCAGCAGTTACTCGGGGACAGCTGTGTACGAGCAGTACTTC
NA	TRBV7-8	TRBJ2-7	NA	CASSLGRAGREQYF	TGTGCCAGCAGCTTAGGGAGGGCCGGAAGGGAGCAGTACTTC
NA	TRBV21-1	TRBJ2-3	NA	CASSKGQQAPSTDTQYF	TGTGCCAGCAGCAAAGGCCAGCAGGCCCCTAGCACAGATACGCAGTATTTT
NA	TRBV7-8	TRBJ1-5	NA	CASSLGRISNQPQHF	TGTGCCAGCAGCTTAGGACGGATTAGCAATCAGCCCCAGCATTTT
once	TRBV6-5	TRBJ2-3	NA	CASSKRTSTDTQYF	TGTGCCAGCAGTAAGCGGACTAGCACAGATACGCAGTATTTT
NA	TRBV7-2	TRBJ2-1	NA	CASSPPEGNEQFF	TGTGCCAGCAGCCCCCCCGAGGGGAATGAGCAGTTCTTC
NA	TRBV20-1	TRBJ1-2	NA	CSARDLAGYTF	TGCAGTGCTAGGGACCTAGCAGGCTACACCTTC
NA	TRBV7-9	TRBJ2-2	NA	CASSLEGRERELFF	TGTGCCAGCAGCTTAGAGGGGCGTGAAAGGGAGCTGTTTTTT
NA	TRBV11-2	TRBJ2-5	NA	CASSLGLKETQYF	TGTGCCAGCAGCTTAGGACTCAAAGAGACCCAGTACTTC
NA	TRBV5-4	TRBJ1-2	TRBD1	CASSPAGQGAVNYGYTF	TGTGCCAGCAGTCCAGCGGGACAGGGGGCTGTTAACTATGGCTACACCTTC
NA	TRBV28	TRBJ1-1	NA	CASSLWAVGGNTEAFF	TGTGCCAGCAGTTTATGGGCCGTAGGGGGGAACACTGAGGCTTTCTTT
NA	TRBV10-3	TRBJ2-1	TRBD2	CAIGGGNEQFF	TGTGCCATCGGCGGGGGCAATGAGCAGTTCTTC
NA	TRBV19	TRBJ2-7	NA	CASSIRQGTYEQYF	TGTGCCAGTAGTATAAGGCAGGGGACCTACGAGCAGTACTTC
many	TRBV7-2	TRBJ2-2	NA	CASSFKRSGELFF	TGTGCCAGCAGCTTTAAAAGGTCCGGGGAGCTGTTTTTT
NA	TRBV2	TRBJ1-1	NA	CASRRGLNTEAFF	TGTGCCAGCAGACGGGGATTGAACACTGAAGCTTTCTTT
few	TRBV21-1	TRBJ2-7	NA	CASSSYRDSSYEQYF	TGTGCCAGCAGCAGCTACCGGGACAGCTCCTACGAGCAGTACTTC
NA	TRBV6-5	TRBJ2-7	TRBD2	CASTTSGRIYEQYF	TGTGCCAGCACCACTAGCGGCAGGATCTACGAGCAGTACTTC
NA	TRBV2	TRBJ2-2	NA	CASRETAIGELFF	TGTGCCAGCAGGGAGACAGCGATCGGGGAGCTGTTTTTT
few	TRBV7-9	TRBJ1-4	NA	CASSSGQKLFF	TGTGCCAGCAGCTCCGGACAGAAACTGTTTTTT
NA	TRBV9	TRBJ2-7	NA	CASSVEGAGSVEQYF	TGTGCCAGCAGCGTAGAGGGGGCGGGATCCGTCGAGCAGTACTTC
NA	TRBV7-9	TRBJ1-1	TRBD1	CASSPQGGSTEAFF	TGTGCCAGCAGCCCACAGGGGGGGAGCACTGAAGCTTTCTTT
few	TRBV19	TRBJ2-1	NA	CASSRGGPGDNEQFF	TGTGCCAGTAGTCGGGGCGGCCCTGGGGACAATGAGCAGTTCTTC
NA	TRBV6-6	TRBJ1-2	NA	CASSTSESRVYGYTF	TGTGCCAGCAGTACCTCCGAGTCCCGGGTCTATGGCTACACCTTC
NA	TRBV6-5	TRBJ1-1	NA	CASSYQVESEAFF	TGTGCCAGCAGTTACCAAGTGGAATCTGAAGCTTTCTTT
NA	TRBV28	TRBJ2-7	NA	CASSPGGDSYEQYF	TGTGCCAGCAGCCCTGGCGGGGATTCCTACGAGCAGTACTTC
NA	TRBV6-6	TRBJ2-1	NA	CASSPGSEQFF	TGTGCCAGCAGTCCAGGGAGTGAGCAGTTCTTC
NA	TRBV20-1	TRBJ2-7	NA	CSAETGYEQYF	TGCAGTGCCGAGACAGGCTACGAGCAGTACTTC
few	TRBV30	TRBJ2-7	TRBD2	CAWSVTSGTDEQYF	TGTGCCTGGAGTGTGACTAGCGGGACGGACGAGCAGTACTTC
NA	TRBV6-1	TRBJ2-2	TRBD2	CASSEALSGAWAGELFF	TGTGCCAGCAGTGAAGCCTTGAGCGGGGCCTGGGCCGGGGAGCTGTTTTTT
NA	TRBV4-2	TRBJ2-1	NA	CASSQDGRDEQFF	TGTGCCAGCAGCCAAGATGGACGCGATGAGCAGTTCTTC
NA	TRBV7-2	TRBJ1-5	NA	CASSSGRGIQPQHF	TGTGCCAGCAGCTCGGGCCGGGGAATACAGCCCCAGCATTTT
NA	TRBV7-9	TRBJ1-1	NA	CASSLTFEAFF	TGTGCCAGCAGCTTAACATTTGAAGCTTTCTTT
many	TRBV28	TRBJ2-2	NA	CASTPTQGRYTGELFF	TGTGCCAGCACCCCAACCCAGGGACGGTACACCGGGGAGCTGTTTTTT
NA	TRBV18	TRBJ2-7	TRBD2	CASSPQRGPEQYF	TGTGCCAGCTCACCACAGCGGGGCCCAGAGCAGTACTTC
NA	TRBV5-6	TRBJ1-1	NA	CASSYPRGGGGTEAFF	TGTGCCAGCAGCTACCCCCGGGGTGGGGGGGGGACTGAAGCTTTCTTT
NA	TRBV27	TRBJ2-1	NA	CASSLLARGVYEQFF	TGTGCCAGCAGTTTACTAGCGCGAGGGGTGTATGAGCAGTTCTTC
NA	TRBV6-4	TRBJ1-5	NA	CASSDSGGGQPQHF	TGTGCCAGCAGTGACTCGGGGGGTGGTCAGCCCCAGCATTTT
few	TRBV11-1	TRBJ2-5	NA	CASSPGTSPHSFLETQYF	TGTGCCAGCAGCCCAGGGACGTCTCCACATAGCTTCCTTGAGACCCAGTACTTC
NA	TRBV12-5	TRBJ2-3	NA	CASGFGGSTDTQYF	TGTGCTAGTGGTTTTGGCGGGAGCACAGATACGCAGTATTTT
NA	TRBV10-2	TRBJ2-7	NA	CASTLLPSYEQYF	TGCGCCAGCACCCTTCTTCCTTCCTACGAGCAGTACTTC
many	TRBV5-6	TRBJ1-5	TRBD1	CAGTGTDGNQPQHF	TGTGCCGGTACCGGGACAGACGGCAATCAGCCCCAGCATTTT
NA	TRBV5-4	TRBJ1-5	NA	CASYSARTNQPQHF	TGTGCCAGCTACTCCGCACGGACAAATCAGCCCCAGCATTTT
NA	TRBV9	TRBJ1-1	NA	CASSANPQNTEAFF	TGTGCCAGCAGCGCGAATCCCCAGAACACTGAAGCTTTCTTT
NA	TRBV14	TRBJ2-5	NA	CASSLGGPETQYF	TGTGCCAGCAGCCTAGGGGGTCCAGAGACCCAGTACTTC